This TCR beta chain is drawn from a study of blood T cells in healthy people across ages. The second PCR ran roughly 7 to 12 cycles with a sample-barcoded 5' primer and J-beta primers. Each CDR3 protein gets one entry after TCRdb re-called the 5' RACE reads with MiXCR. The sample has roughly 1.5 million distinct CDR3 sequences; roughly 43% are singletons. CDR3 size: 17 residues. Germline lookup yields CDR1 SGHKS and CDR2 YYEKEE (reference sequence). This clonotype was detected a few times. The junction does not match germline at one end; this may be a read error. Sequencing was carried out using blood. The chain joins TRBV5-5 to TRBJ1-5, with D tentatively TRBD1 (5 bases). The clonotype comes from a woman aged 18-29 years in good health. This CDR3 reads CASSLVGWDGGNQPQHF. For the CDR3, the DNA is TGTGCCAGTAGCTTGGTGGGCTGGGACGGGGGCAATCAGCCCCAGCATTTT.